A selection of T cell receptor beta chains follows, all from one sample in a study of blood T cell repertoires in COVID-19. The protocol was immunoSEQ multiplex PCR, while the TCRdb copy is restricted to in-frame clones and leaves out a portion. The data show about 75,000 clones, with approximately 74% seen just once and about 2.5% held by the top ten. Sequences were obtained from peripheral blood. The receptors were gathered from a human donor with acute or convalescent COVID-19. The donor label of this sample is uncertain. The CDR3 runs from the conserved cysteine through the conserved F or W. The order of the fields is V gene, J gene, clone size, D gene, CDR3 DNA, CDR3 protein. A D gene is named only where the DNA matches it firmly. Clone size appears in some rows only: once, few, many, or a class for an expanded clone.

V: TRBV12-3/TRBV12-4
J: TRBJ2-4
size: once
D: TRBD1
DNA: TGTGCCAGCAGGAACCGGGACAGGGGGATTCAGTACTTC
CDR3: CASRNRDRGIQYF

V: TRBV10-3
J: TRBJ1-2
size: .
D: .
DNA: TGTGCCATCAGGACGGACATGACTAACTATGGCTACACCTTC
CDR3: CAIRTDMTNYGYTF

V: TRBV12-3/TRBV12-4
J: TRBJ1-1
size: .
D: TRBD1
DNA: TGTGCCAGCAGGTACAGGGGCGTCACTGAAGCTTTCTTT
CDR3: CASRYRGVTEAFF

V: TRBV30
J: TRBJ1-3
size: .
D: .
DNA: TGTGCCTGGAGTGCAGGAGGGTCGGGAAACACCATATATTTT
CDR3: CAWSAGGSGNTIYF

V: TRBV4-3
J: TRBJ1-4
size: .
D: .
DNA: TGCGCCAGCAGCCAAGATAGGGGTGAGGCTAATGAAAAACTGTTTTTT
CDR3: CASSQDRGEANEKLFF

V: TRBV6-4
J: TRBJ2-7
size: .
D: .
DNA: TGTGCCAGCACTTCGACAGACGGCATCCCGACCTACGAGCAGTACTTC
CDR3: CASTSTDGIPTYEQYF

V: TRBV9
J: TRBJ1-1
size: .
D: .
DNA: TGTGCCAGCAGTCCATTGGAGTTAGGGACGAGGGAGGGTGAAGCTTTCTTT
CDR3: CASSPLELGTREGEAFF

V: TRBV7-8
J: TRBJ2-7
size: .
D: TRBD2
DNA: TGTGCCAGCAGCCGGGGGGGTTCCTACGAGCAGTACTTC
CDR3: CASSRGGSYEQYF

V: TRBV28
J: TRBJ2-7
size: .
D: .
DNA: TGTGCCAGCAGTACCGTGGGGGCCCTTGGATACGAGCAGTACTTC
CDR3: CASSTVGALGYEQYF

V: TRBV19
J: TRBJ2-6
size: .
D: .
DNA: TGTGCTAGTCTCGGACTGTTCTCTGGGGCCAACGTCCTGACTTTC
CDR3: CASLGLFSGANVLTF

V: TRBV30
J: TRBJ2-7
size: .
D: .
DNA: TGTGCCTGGACTAGCGAACTCTACGAGCAGTACTTC
CDR3: CAWTSELYEQYF

V: TRBV9
J: TRBJ1-1
size: .
D: .
DNA: TGTGCCAGCAGCGTAGGGGGCAGCTTGAACACTGAAGCTTTCTTT
CDR3: CASSVGGSLNTEAFF

V: TRBV6-5
J: TRBJ2-1
size: .
D: .
DNA: TGTGCCAGCAGCCTCACTAGGTCGGGCTACAATGAGCAGTTCTTC
CDR3: CASSLTRSGYNEQFF

V: TRBV19
J: TRBJ1-2
size: .
D: TRBD1
DNA: TGTGCCAGTAGGCTTGCCGGGACAGGGAGCTACACCTTC
CDR3: CASRLAGTGSYTF

V: TRBV6-5
J: TRBJ2-3
size: few
D: TRBD2
DNA: TGTGCCAGCAGCCGAGCGGGAGCGGGTTATACGCAGTATTTT
CDR3: CASSRAGAGYTQYF

V: TRBV21-1
J: TRBJ1-5
size: .
D: .
DNA: TGTGCCAGCAGCAAAGGAGGACGGGAGGCCAATCAGCCCCAGCATTTT
CDR3: CASSKGGREANQPQHF

V: TRBV9
J: TRBJ1-2
size: .
D: TRBD1
DNA: TGTGCCAGCAGCGTATCCCCGACAGGGGGCTTATATGGCTACACCTTC
CDR3: CASSVSPTGGLYGYTF

V: TRBV11-1
J: TRBJ1-1
size: .
D: .
DNA: TGTGCCAGCAGCTTTGGACAGACTCTTTTGAACACTGAAGCTTTCTTT
CDR3: CASSFGQTLLNTEAFF